The source of this T cell receptor (beta chain) is a study of CD8 T cells in ankylosing spondylitis. Whole-study findings and limits: What appeared characteristic of ankylosing spondylitis blood was a TCR beta motif of fewer than ten highly homologous variants. Those disease-linked clones were CD8+; they were also relatively rare in peripheral blood.

TCRdb re-called the 5' RACE reads with MiXCR, one entry per CDR3 protein. The sample shows 150,000 to 200,000 distinct CDR3 sequences, roughly 18% of them seen only once. Per germline, CDR1 LGHDT and CDR2 YNNKEL (reference sequence). V was pared by 3 bases and J by 10 bases, with 23 bases of the junction left unmatched. The CDR3 covers 19 residues. This clonotype was seen repeatedly, ten times or more. Its target is not known. J is TRBJ2-1 and V is TRBV3-1, with 8 bases that match TRBD2. The TCR originated in a male donor aged 10-30 years with ankylosing spondylitis or in good health (not recorded which). Sequenced sample: blood, either unsorted or a sorted T cell fraction (not recorded which). DNA of the CDR3: TGTGCCAGCAGCCATCGCCTCTTCTCAACCGGGACTAGGGGCCCAGAGCAGTTCTTC. Protein product: CASSHRLFSTGTRGPEQFF.